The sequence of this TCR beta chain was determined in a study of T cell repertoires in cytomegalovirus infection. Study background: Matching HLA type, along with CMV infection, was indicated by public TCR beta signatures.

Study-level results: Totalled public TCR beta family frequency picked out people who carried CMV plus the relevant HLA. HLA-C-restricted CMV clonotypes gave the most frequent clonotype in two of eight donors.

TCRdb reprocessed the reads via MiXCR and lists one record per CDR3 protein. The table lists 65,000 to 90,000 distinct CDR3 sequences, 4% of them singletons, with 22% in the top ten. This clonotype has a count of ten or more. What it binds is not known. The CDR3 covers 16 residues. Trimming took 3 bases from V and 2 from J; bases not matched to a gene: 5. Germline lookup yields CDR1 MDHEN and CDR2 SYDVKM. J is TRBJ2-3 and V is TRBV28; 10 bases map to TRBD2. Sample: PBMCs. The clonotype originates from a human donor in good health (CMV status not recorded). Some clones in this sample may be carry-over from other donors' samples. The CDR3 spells CASSLLAGVITDTQYF. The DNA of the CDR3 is TGTGCCAGCAGTTTGCTAGCGGGAGTCATCACAGATACGCAGTATTTT.